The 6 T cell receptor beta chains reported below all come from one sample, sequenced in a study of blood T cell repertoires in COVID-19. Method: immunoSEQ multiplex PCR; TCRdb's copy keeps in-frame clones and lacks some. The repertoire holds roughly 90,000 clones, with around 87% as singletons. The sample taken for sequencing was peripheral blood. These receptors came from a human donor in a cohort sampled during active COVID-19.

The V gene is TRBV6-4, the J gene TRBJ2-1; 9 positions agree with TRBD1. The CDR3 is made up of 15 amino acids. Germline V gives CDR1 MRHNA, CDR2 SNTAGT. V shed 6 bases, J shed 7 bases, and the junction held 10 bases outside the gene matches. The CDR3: CASRQDRGVINEQFF. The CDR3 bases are TGTGCCAGCAGACAGGACAGGGGAGTGATAAATGAGCAGTTCTTC.

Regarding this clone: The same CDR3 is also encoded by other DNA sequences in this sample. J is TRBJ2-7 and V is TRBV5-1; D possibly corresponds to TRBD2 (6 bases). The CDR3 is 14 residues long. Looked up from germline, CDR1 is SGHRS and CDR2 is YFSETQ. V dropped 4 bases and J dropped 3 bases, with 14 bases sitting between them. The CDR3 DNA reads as TGCGCCAGCAGCCGCGGGACCAGCGGCTACGAGCAGTACTTC. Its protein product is CASSRGTSGYEQYF.

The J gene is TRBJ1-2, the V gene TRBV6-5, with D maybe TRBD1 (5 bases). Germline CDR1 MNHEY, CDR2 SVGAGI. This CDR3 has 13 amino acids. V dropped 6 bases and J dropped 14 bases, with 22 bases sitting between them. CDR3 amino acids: CASRSDGSARGTF. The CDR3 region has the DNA TGTGCCAGCAGGTCGGACGGATCCGCAAGGGGTACCTTC.

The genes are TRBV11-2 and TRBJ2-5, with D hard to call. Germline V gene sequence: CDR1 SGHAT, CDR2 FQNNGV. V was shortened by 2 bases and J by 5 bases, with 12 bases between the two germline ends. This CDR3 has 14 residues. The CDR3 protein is CASSLLDTIETQYF. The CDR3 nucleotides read TGTGCCAGCAGCTTATTGGATACTATTGAGACCCAGTACTTC.

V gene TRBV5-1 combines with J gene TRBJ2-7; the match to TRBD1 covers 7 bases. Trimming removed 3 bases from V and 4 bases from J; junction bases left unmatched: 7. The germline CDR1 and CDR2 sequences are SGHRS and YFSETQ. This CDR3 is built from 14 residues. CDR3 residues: CASSSQGGAYEQYF. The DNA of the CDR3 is TGCGCCAGCAGCTCCCAAGGGGGCGCGTACGAGCAGTACTTC.

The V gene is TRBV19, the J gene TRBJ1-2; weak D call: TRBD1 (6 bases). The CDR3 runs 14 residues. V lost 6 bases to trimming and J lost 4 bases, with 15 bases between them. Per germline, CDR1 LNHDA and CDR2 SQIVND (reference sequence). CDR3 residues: CASSRTVSTYGYTF. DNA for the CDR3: TGTGCCAGTAGCCGGACAGTCTCGACCTATGGCTACACCTTC.